What follows is one T cell receptor beta chain and its context. Its antigen is still unknown. The data belong to a study of shared clonotypes between healthy human individuals. Study-wide results and caveats: Large depth notwithstanding, sorted-subset sequencing proved incomplete by rarefaction.

Method: immunoSEQ multiplex PCR; TCRdb's copy keeps in-frame clones and lacks some. The table includes hundreds of thousands of clones, approximately 74% detected once. This CDR3 is built from 13 residues. Deletions cut 6 bases from V and 1 base from J, with 9 bases between. Germline values: CDR1 WNHNN, CDR2 SYGVQD (reference sequence). This chain links TRBV10-1 with TRBJ1-1; D is undetermined. Sequenced input: memory CD4+ T cells sorted from blood. Regarding subset: CD45RA-negative fraction. The sequence derives from a man aged 25 to 45 in good health. The chain's CDR3 is CASSSATNTEAFF. In nucleotides, the CDR3 is TGCGCCAGCAGCTCAGCAACGAACACTGAAGCTTTCTTT.